This T cell receptor beta chain was observed in a study of beta chain features in type 1 diabetes. Study-wide results and caveats: When Type 1 diabetes patients were examined, their TCRB CDR3s proved moderately but significantly shorter in all four CD4+ subsets.

In germline, CDR1 is GTSNPN, CDR2 SVGIG (reference sequence). This CDR3 contains 13 residues. Remarks on this clone: Its antigen is undetermined.

The authors reverse transcribed all of the isolated RNA, so sequencing captured expressed TCRB transcripts. Produced via immunoSEQ multiplex PCR; TCRdb's table is partial and in-frame only. The table lists over 200,000 clones, about 11% of them singletons. The chain is built from TRBV30 and TRBJ2-5; 9 positions agree with TRBD2. The J call may be in error: the DNA end matches TRBJ2-7 better. The origin of this receptor is a man aged 30 to 45 with type 1 diabetes. The sequenced material came from naive CD4+ T cells from blood. CDR3 protein: CATGLADFYEQYF. CDR3 in DNA: TGTGCTACGGGACTAGCAGATTTCTACGAGCAGTACTTC.